This T cell receptor beta chain was profiled in a study of T-cell memory formation after mild COVID-19. Background on the study: Across donors, TCR clusters were largely donor specific.

Via MiXCR, TCRdb re-called the 5' RACE reads, giving one row per CDR3 protein. The sample has about half a million distinct CDR3 sequences, around a sixth seen once. The CDR3 spans 15 residues. The V and J ends lost 0 bases and 7 bases, in that order; junction bases with no gene match: 11. The germline V gene has CDR1 DFQATT and CDR2 SNEGSKA (reference sequence). This clonotype was picked up many times. Sequencing was performed on PBMCs or a T cell subset sorted from them (not recorded which). The V call is TRBV20-1, the J call TRBJ2-7; 8 bases map to TRBD2. The TCR was taken from an adult woman who had mild COVID-19 (a few samples of this study predate the infection). Cell type and time point are not known. In DNA, the CDR3 is TGCAGTGCTAGAGACCCCGTCAGCGGGGGAGGTGAGCAGTACTTC. This gives the protein CSARDPVSGGGEQYF.